This T cell receptor beta chain stems from a study of glioma-infiltrating T cells after dendritic cell vaccination. Overall study: Between about 2003 and 2013, patients got autologous tumor lysate-pulsed dendritic cell vaccines. Three intradermal dendritic cell vaccine injections were given every two weeks.

The primer mix had 60 V beta and 13 J beta primers. This table comes from immunoSEQ multiplex PCR, and its TCRdb copy is limited to in-frame clones, with some not included. In the table there are tens of thousands of clones, over 80% of which are singletons. Time point indicated: after dendritic cell vaccination, including at tumor progression/relapse. Fresh-frozen tumor tissue and more than two years of survival data were available for all. This material consisted of blood, taken after dendritic cell vaccination. The sequence came from a human donor with glioblastoma.

CDR3 DNA sequence: TGCGCCAGCAGCTGGGGGACAGTCGATGAGCAGTTCTTC. It translates to CASSWGTVDEQFF. This rearrangement joins TRBV5-1 to TRBJ2-1, with 7 bases fitting TRBD1. Germline trimming cut 3 bases from V and 8 bases from J; bases unmatched to any gene: 5. The CDR3 extends over 13 amino acids. CDR1 and CDR2 from the germline V gene are SGHRS and YFSETQ.